Described below is a single TCR beta chain sequence and its context. The data stem from a study of blood T cell repertoires in COVID-19. Study processing details: The assay estimated nucleated cells by amplifying reference gene primers. Profiled with immunoSEQ multiplex PCR; TCRdb holds only in-frame clones, not every one. V and J calls and clone size follow that table, whereas D and trimming were derived from the DNA. The data hold approximately 160,000 clones, with roughly four fifths observed a single time. The CDR3 extends over 14 amino acids. Germline values: CDR1 SGDLS, CDR2 YYNGEE. V trimming: 4 bases; J trimming: 5 bases; junction bases outside the gene matches: 7.

The clonotype originates from a human donor in a cohort sampled during active COVID-19. This chain joins TRBV9 and TRBJ2-7; 9 bases agree with TRBD1. The specimen sequenced was peripheral blood. Here the CDR3 DNA reads TGTGCCAGCAGCCCGGGACAGGGCCCCCACGAGCAGTACTTC. Its translation is CASSPGQGPHEQYF.